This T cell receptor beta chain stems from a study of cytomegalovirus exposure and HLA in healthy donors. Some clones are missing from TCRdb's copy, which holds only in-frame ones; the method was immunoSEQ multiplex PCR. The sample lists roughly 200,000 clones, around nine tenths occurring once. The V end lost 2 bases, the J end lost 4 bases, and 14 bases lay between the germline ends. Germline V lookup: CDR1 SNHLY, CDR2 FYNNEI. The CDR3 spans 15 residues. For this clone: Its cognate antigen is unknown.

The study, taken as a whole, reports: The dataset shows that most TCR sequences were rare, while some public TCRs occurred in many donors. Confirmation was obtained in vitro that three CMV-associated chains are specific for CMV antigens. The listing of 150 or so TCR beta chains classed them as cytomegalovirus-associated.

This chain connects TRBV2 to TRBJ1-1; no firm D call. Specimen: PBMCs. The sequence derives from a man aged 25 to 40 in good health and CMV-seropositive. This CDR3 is CASSENGFIPTEAFF. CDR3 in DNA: TGTGCCAGCAGTGAAAATGGCTTTATTCCCACTGAAGCTTTCTTT.